This entry lists 6 T cell receptor beta chains sequenced from one sample in a study of OX40 agonist ivuxolimab in advanced cancers. Profiled with immunoSEQ multiplex PCR; TCRdb holds only in-frame clones, not every one. This sample has 55,000 to 80,000 clones; over 75% occur once, and the top ten carry under 7%. The starting material was CD4+ or CD8+ T cells sorted from blood, obtained in a trial of the OX40 agonist ivuxolimab. All receptors derive from an adult with an advanced solid tumor such as melanoma, head and neck, liver or kidney cancer.

The gene calls are TRBV28 and TRBJ2-1; D may be TRBD1 or TRBD2 (5 bases each). Trimming stripped 3 bases from V and 5 bases from J, with 11 bases between. Germline lookup yields CDR1 MDHEN and CDR2 SYDVKM. The CDR3 totals 14 residues. The CDR3 spells CASSFPGADNEQFF. The CDR3, as DNA: TGTGCCAGCAGTTTCCCCGGGGCCGACAATGAGCAGTTCTTC. The full variable domain, in which reference TRBV28 and TRBJ2-1 provide the parts outside the CDR3, is DVKVTQSSRYLVKRTGEKVFLECVQDMDHENMFWYRQDPGLGLRLIYFSYDVKMKEKGDIPEGYSVSREKKERFSLILESASTNQTSMYLCASSFPGADNEQFFGPGTRLTVL.

There are a few counts of this clone. This sequence joins TRBV9 and TRBJ2-2; TRBD2 might be the D (5 bases). Trimming took 4 bases from V and 6 from J, leaving 13 bases between them. Germline assignment: CDR1 SGDLS and CDR2 YYNGEE. The length of the CDR3 is 14 residues. The CDR3 DNA follows: TGTGCCAGCAGCCCGAGACCCGGGGCCGGGGAGCTGTTTTTT. Amino acids: CASSPRPGAGELFF.

This clone was observed a handful of times. J is TRBJ2-1 and V is TRBV7-2, with 7 positions matching TRBD1. Germline-derived CDR1 and CDR2 are SGHTA and FQGNSA. V dropped 5 bases and J dropped 9; count of bases not matched to a gene: 13. CDR3 length equals 15 residues. The CDR3 spells CASSLEALQGVEQFF. The DNA of the CDR3 is TGTGCCAGCAGCCTCGAGGCGCTGCAGGGGGTTGAGCAGTTCTTC.

The chain carries TRBV18 and TRBJ1-3; D uncertain. This CDR3 is 15 amino acids long. The germline gives CDR1 KGHSH, CDR2 LQKENI. V was shortened by 6 bases and J by 0 bases, with 12 bases between the two germline ends. This CDR3 reads CASSPRRDSGNTIYF. CDR3 DNA: TGTGCCAGCTCTCCGAGACGGGACTCTGGAAACACCATATATTTT.

The chain is built from TRBV4-1 and TRBJ1-2; TRBD1 agrees at 7 bases. This CDR3 spans 17 amino acids. V shed 0 bases and J 4 bases; nucleotides not matched to a gene: 11. CDR1 is MGHRA, CDR2 YSYEKL, per germline. The CDR3 nucleotides are TGCGCCAGCAGCCAAGATCCCCGAGGACAGGCCCCCTATGGCTACACCTTC. Protein sequence: CASSQDPRGQAPYGYTF.

The gene calls are TRBV5-1 and TRBJ1-1; 7 nucleotides line up with TRBD1. Germline-derived CDR1 and CDR2 are SGHRS and YFSETQ. Losses at the gene ends were 6 bases for V and 5 bases for J; bases not matched to a gene: 13. This CDR3 has 15 amino acids. Here the CDR3 reads CASTSGGPSLTEAFF. In DNA, the CDR3 is TGCGCCAGCACCTCAGGGGGGCCCTCCTTAACTGAAGCTTTCTTT. Filled out from reference TRBV5-1 and TRBJ1-1, the complete variable domain reads KAGVTQTPRYLIKTRGQQVTLSCSPISGHRSVSWYQQTPGQGLQFLFEYFSETQRNKGNFPGRFSGRQFSNSRSEMNVSTLELGDSALYLCASTSGGPSLTEAFFGQGTRLTVV.